These 18 T cell receptor beta chains originate from one sample sequenced in a study of blood T cell repertoires in COVID-19. The method was immunoSEQ multiplex PCR; TCRdb's version includes in-frame clones alone and lacks a portion of them. The sample holds approximately 250,000 clones, roughly 86% seen once. The sample taken for sequencing was peripheral blood. The receptors derive from a man between 40 and 49 years old with active or convalescent COVID-19.

The rearrangement uses TRBV27 and TRBJ2-7; D is possibly TRBD2 (5 bases). Germline V gene data show CDR1 as MNHEY and CDR2 as SMNVEV (reference sequence). V lost 3 bases and J 2 bases, leaving 14 bases between the germline ends. CDR3 length: 15 amino acids. The CDR3 DNA is TGTGCCAGCAGTTTGGTGGCGGACTGGGCCTACGAGCAGTACTTC. This sequence encodes CASSLVADWAYEQYF.

This clone was detected a few times. The CDR3 spells CASSLALGPPGRELFF. In DNA, the CDR3 is TGCGCCAGCAGCTTGGCCCTTGGGCCCCCCGGCCGGGAGCTGTTTTTT. The V and J genes are TRBV5-1 and TRBJ2-2; no definite D call. V dropped 0 bases and J dropped 9 bases, with 18 bases sitting between them. Germline V gene sequence: CDR1 SGHRS, CDR2 YFSETQ. The CDR3 contains 16 residues.

The chain employs TRBV30 and TRBJ1-1; 9 bases agree with TRBD1. The CDR3 has 11 amino acids. J lost 10 bases, V lost 5 bases, and 5 bases had no gene match. Germline V gene sequence: CDR1 GTSNPN, CDR2 SVGIG (reference sequence). CDR3 sequence: CAWGGQGLAFF. The CDR3 DNA reads as TGTGCCTGGGGGGGACAGGGCCTAGCTTTCTTT. Filled out from reference TRBV30 and TRBJ1-1, the complete variable domain reads SQTIHQWPATLVQPVGSPLSLECTVEGTSNPNLYWYRQAAGRGLQLLFYSVGIGQISSEVPQNLSASRPQDRQFILSSKKLLLSDSGFYLCAWGGQGLAFFGQGTRLTVV.

The chain links TRBV5-6 to TRBJ2-1; D is undetermined. CDR1 and CDR2 from the germline V gene are SGHDT and YYEEEE. The V gene lost 2 bases and the J gene lost 3 bases, with 9 bases spanning the gap. This CDR3 region has 14 residues. CDR3 coding DNA: TGTGCCAGCAGCTTTTATTCTAGCTACAATGAGCAGTTCTTC. It translates to CASSFYSSYNEQFF.

The chain links TRBV6-5 to TRBJ1-6, with D perhaps matching TRBD1 (5 bases). Trimming stripped 2 bases from V and 9 bases from J, with 17 bases between. The CDR3 runs to 16 residues. The V gene's germline CDR1 is MNHEY and CDR2 SVGAGI. The CDR3 DNA is TGTGCCAGCAGTTACGATGGTGCAGGGTCAGGTTCACCCCTCCACTTT. Translated: CASSYDGAGSGSPLHF.

The CDR3 nucleotides read TGTGCCAGCACGACTGGGGCAGGGGCGGGTGAAAAACTGTTTTTT. This sequence encodes CASTTGAGAGEKLFF. The rearrangement joins TRBV28 to TRBJ1-4; TRBD1 is a possible D gene (6 bases). This CDR3 comprises 15 residues. Looked up from germline, CDR1 is MDHEN and CDR2 is SYDVKM. V lost 7 bases, J lost 7 bases, and 19 bases lay in between.

The chain is built from TRBV12-3 or TRBV12-4 and TRBJ2-7, with TRBD2 matching 9 bases. The CDR3 totals 13 residues. V was clipped by 6 bases and J by 6 bases; unmatched bases: 6. CDR3 DNA: TGTGCCAGCAGGTGGACTAGCGCAGGCGAGCAGTACTTC. Translated, it gives CASRWTSAGEQYF.

Comment on this clone: The junction departs from germline at one end; a sequencing error may be responsible. This sequence joins TRBV11-2 and TRBJ1-2, with a possible D match to TRBD1 (5 bases). The germline CDR1 and CDR2 sequences are SGHAT and FQNNGV. The CDR3 spans 15 residues. The DNA of the CDR3 is TGTGCCAGCAGCCTAGACAGAATACCTAACTATGGCTACACCTTC. Amino acids: CASSLDRIPNYGYTF.

A single count supports this clone. The rearrangement links TRBV7-6 to TRBJ1-6; 7 bases map to TRBD1. The V and J ends lost 5 bases and 7 bases, in that order; junction bases with no gene match: 8. From germline, CDR1 is SGHVS and CDR2 FNYEAQ. CDR3 length: 15 residues. DNA for the CDR3: TGTGCCAGCAGCAACCGGGACAGCATCAATTCACCCCTCCACTTT. As protein: CASSNRDSINSPLHF.

The chain combines TRBV7-2 with TRBJ2-1, with a weak D call TRBD2 (6 bases). The CDR3 has 16 residues. Germline CDR1 SGHTA, CDR2 FQGNSA. V gave up 1 base and J gave up 0 bases, with 10 bases separating them. This CDR3 is CASSLDGGVSYNEQFF. The CDR3 nucleotides read TGTGCCAGCAGCTTAGACGGCGGGGTCTCCTACAATGAGCAGTTCTTC.

The chain combines TRBV21-1 with TRBJ1-1; whether TRBD1, the table's D call, matches the DNA was not checked. TRBV21-1 is a known pseudogene. The CDR3 sequence is 15 residues long. This CDR3 is CASSIKDREDTEAFF. Written as DNA, the CDR3 is TGTGCCAGCAGCATCAAGGACAGGGAGGACACTGAAGCTTTCTTT.

V and J are TRBV4-1 and TRBJ2-1; 12 nucleotides align to TRBD2. Germline V lookup: CDR1 MGHRA, CDR2 YSYEKL. J lost 5 bases, V lost 0 bases, and 8 bases had no gene match. This CDR3 comprises 18 residues. CDR3 DNA: TGCGCCAGCAGCCAAGAGATACTAGCGGGGGGCCCACACAATGAGCAGTTCTTC. Encoded protein: CASSQEILAGGPHNEQFF.

This sequence joins TRBV4-2 and TRBJ2-7, with unresolved D. The germline V and J ends were trimmed by 2 bases and 2 bases, with 7 bases remaining between them. The CDR3 is 13 amino acids. Germline CDR1 is LGHNA and CDR2 is YNFKEQ. As DNA, the CDR3 is TGTGCCAGCAGCCAATCTGAGCCCTACGAGCAGTACTTC. Translated, it gives CASSQSEPYEQYF.

The genes are TRBV5-1 and TRBJ2-2, with 9 bases fitting TRBD1. Germline V gives CDR1 SGHRS, CDR2 YFSETQ. The CDR3 length is 15 residues. V lost 4 bases, J lost 7 bases, and 8 bases stayed unmatched. Here the CDR3 DNA reads TGCGCCAGCAGCCTCACACAGGGGGCGGTCGGGGAGCTGTTTTTT. The encoded protein is CASSLTQGAVGELFF. Complete variable domain (other parts from reference TRBV5-1 and TRBJ2-2): KAGVTQTPRYLIKTRGQQVTLSCSPISGHRSVSWYQQTPGQGLQFLFEYFSETQRNKGNFPGRFSGRQFSNSRSEMNVSTLELGDSALYLCASSLTQGAVGELFFGEGSRLTVL.

This clone turned up a few times. The chain recombines TRBV10-3 with TRBJ2-1, with 10 bases lining up with TRBD1. Per the germline V gene, CDR1 is ENHRY and CDR2 is SYGVKD. The CDR3 is 16 residues long. V trimming: 0 bases; J trimming: 6 bases; junction bases outside the gene matches: 5. The CDR3 sequence is CAISESATGGPNEQFF. The CDR3 DNA follows: TGTGCCATCAGTGAGTCCGCGACAGGGGGCCCCAATGAGCAGTTCTTC.

In DNA form, the CDR3 reads TGTGCCAGCAGTGAATTCGGGGTTAATCAGCCCCAGCATTTT. This gives the protein CASSEFGVNQPQHF. The rearrangement uses TRBV25-1 and TRBJ1-5; D ambiguous. V lost 1 base and J 4 bases, leaving 8 bases between the germline ends. The CDR3 has 14 amino acids. CDR1 MGHDK and CDR2 SYGVNS come from the germline V gene.

V usage is TRBV12-3 or TRBV12-4 and J usage is TRBJ2-1; D not resolved. The length of the CDR3 is 13 residues. V was clipped by 3 bases and J by 7 bases, with 10 bases between them. The DNA of the CDR3 is TGTGCCAGCAGTTTCATTGCGGCGAATGAGCAGTTCTTC. Its protein is CASSFIAANEQFF.

The rearrangement uses TRBV7-2 and TRBJ2-4, with D perhaps matching TRBD2 (6 bases). Germline-derived CDR1 and CDR2 are SGHTA and FQGNSA. The CDR3 is made up of 17 amino acids. With 2 bases removed from V and 0 bases from J, the gap between germline ends came to 14 bases. The CDR3 nucleotides are TGTGCCAGCAGCTTATCCAGGGACTTATTAGCCAAAAACATTCAGTACTTC. Amino acids: CASSLSRDLLAKNIQYF.